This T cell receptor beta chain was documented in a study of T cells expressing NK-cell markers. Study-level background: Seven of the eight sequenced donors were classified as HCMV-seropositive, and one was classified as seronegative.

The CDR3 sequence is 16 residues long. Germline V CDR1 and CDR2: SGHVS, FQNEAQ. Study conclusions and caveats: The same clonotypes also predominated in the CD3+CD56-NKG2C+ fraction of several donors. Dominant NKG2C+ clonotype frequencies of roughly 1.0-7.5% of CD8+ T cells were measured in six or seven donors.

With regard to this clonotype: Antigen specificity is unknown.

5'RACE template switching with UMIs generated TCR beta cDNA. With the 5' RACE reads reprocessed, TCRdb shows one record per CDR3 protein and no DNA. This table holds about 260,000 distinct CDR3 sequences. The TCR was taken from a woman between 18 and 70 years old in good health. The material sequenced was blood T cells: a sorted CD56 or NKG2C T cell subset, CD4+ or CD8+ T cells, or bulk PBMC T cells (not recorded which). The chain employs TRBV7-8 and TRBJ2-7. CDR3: CASSLGVVGSSYEQYF.